The 7 T cell receptor beta chains in this list originate from one sample, sequenced in a study of cytomegalovirus exposure and HLA in healthy donors (TCRdb year 2017). Library prep was done by the immunoSEQ multiplex PCR assay. The multiplex PCR relied on a mix of 60 forward primers for TCR Vbeta segments and 13 reverse primers for TCR Jbeta segments. In TCRdb, the immuneACCESS table is reduced to in-frame sequences with V and J assigned. These tables do not hold every clone; where another copy was compared, an unresolved V gene accounts for under half, and the others remain unexplained. This sample has 200,000 to 250,000 clones in its table, and 75% to 85% of those were observed once. The top ten constitute around 2.9% of the sample. Sequenced input: PBMCs. The receptors here all came from a woman aged 55 to 70 in good health and CMV-seropositive.

The chain joins TRBV30 to TRBJ2-7, with D perhaps matching TRBD2 (6 bases). Germline lookup yields CDR1 GTSNPN and CDR2 SVGIG (reference sequence). This CDR3 is built from 14 residues. Trimming stripped 7 bases from V and 3 bases from J, with 19 bases between. The CDR3 nucleotides are TGTGCCTTGCGAGGGCTGGGCGGGAACTACGAGCAGTACTTC. Protein product: CALRGLGGNYEQYF.

V and J are TRBV6-5 and TRBJ1-4, with no clear D. There are 15 residues in the CDR3. Per germline, CDR1 MNHEY and CDR2 SVGAGI. Deletions cut 6 bases from V and 7 bases from J, with 18 bases between. In DNA form, the CDR3 reads TGTGCCAGCAGCCGCAAAGGCTTTAGCGGTGAAAAACTGTTTTTT. It codes for CASSRKGFSGEKLFF.

This clone showed up just once. The V call is TRBV7-2, the J call TRBJ2-3, with 7 bases matching TRBD2. Per the germline V gene, CDR1 is SGHTA and CDR2 is FQGNSA. The CDR3 sequence is 16 residues long. V lost 2 bases, J lost 2 bases, and 7 bases stayed unmatched. The CDR3 is CASSLIGGGITDTQYF. DNA of the CDR3: TGTGCCAGCAGCTTAATTGGCGGGGGAATCACAGATACGCAGTATTTT.

The chain combines TRBV5-1 with TRBJ1-1; a possible D gene is TRBD1 (6 bases). Germline V gives CDR1 SGHRS, CDR2 YFSETQ. This CDR3 has 15 amino acids. V was cut by 4 bases and J by 0 bases, with 13 bases left in between. The chain's CDR3 is CASSTDSHMNTEAFF. DNA for the CDR3: TGCGCCAGCAGCACGGACAGCCACATGAACACTGAAGCTTTCTTT.

V is TRBV6-5 and J is TRBJ1-3, with D possibly matching TRBD1 (6 bases). The germline V and J ends were trimmed by 0 bases and 3 bases, with 9 bases remaining between them. The germline V gene has CDR1 MNHEY and CDR2 SVGAGI. The CDR3 sequence is 15 residues long. The DNA for the CDR3 is TGTGCCAGCAGTTACTCCGCAGGGGTTGGAAACACCATATATTTT. Translated: CASSYSAGVGNTIYF.

The rearrangement uses TRBV4-2 and TRBJ2-1, with D possibly TRBD2 on 5 matching bases. This CDR3 region has 15 residues. Germline V gives CDR1 LGHNA, CDR2 YNFKEQ. V dropped 2 bases and J dropped 5 bases, with 13 bases sitting between them. CDR3 sequence (DNA): TGTGCCAGCAGCCAACTTAGCGCTAACCACAATGAGCAGTTCTTC. It codes for CASSQLSANHNEQFF.

This clone turned up a few times. V is TRBV5-5 and J is TRBJ1-2, with a possible D match to TRBD1 (5 bases). Trimming took 4 bases from V and 8 from J, leaving 18 bases between them. The germline gives CDR1 SGHKS, CDR2 YYEKEE (reference sequence). The CDR3 is made up of 14 amino acids. In DNA form, the CDR3 reads TGTGCCAGCAGCCCCCGGGGAGGGGTCGGCGGCTACACCTTC. Its protein product is CASSPRGGVGGYTF.